This is a list of T cell receptor beta chains from one sample in a study of T cells in Graves' hyperthyroidism and ophthalmopathy. Using its own MiXCR run on the multiplex PCR reads, TCRdb lists one record per CDR3 protein. The sample has under 350,000 distinct CDR3 sequences; roughly an eighth are singletons. The sample consisted of blood. The receptors shown here come from a woman aged 40 to 49 with Graves' ophthalmopathy. Both conserved end residues are part of each CDR3. The D gene is left open where the match is weak.

V: TRBV20-1; D: NA; length: 13; CDR3: CSAPGQSNQPQHF
V: TRBV4-1; D: NA; length: 17; CDR3: CASSQEDLLVVAGELFF
V: TRBV10-3; D: NA; length: 14; CDR3: CAIRGHNSNQPQHF
V: TRBV11-3; D: NA; length: 15; CDR3: CASSRPPSSYNEQFF
V: TRBV20-1; D: NA; length: 14; CDR3: CSAATMRQAAGYTF
V: TRBV19; D: NA; length: 15; CDR3: CASSIPIQSGNTIYF
V: TRBV20-1; D: TRBD1; length: 13; CDR3: CSASRTGDTEAFF
V: TRBV3-1; D: TRBD1; length: 13; CDR3: CASSQGQGQGAFF
V: TRBV11-2; D: TRBD1; length: 12; CDR3: CASSLEQGAQYF
V: TRBV20-1; D: TRBD2; length: 16; CDR3: CSARGLAGGVADTQYF
V: TRBV29-1; D: TRBD1; length: 11; CDR3: CSVDRGYGYTF
V: TRBV12-3/TRBV12-4; D: TRBD2; length: 14; CDR3: CASRRGGLYNEQFF
V: TRBV5-1; D: TRBD2; length: 16; CDR3: CASSLDGGGIADTQYF
V: TRBV2; D: NA; length: 14; CDR3: CASSVYYVNQPQHF
V: TRBV18; D: TRBD2; length: 15; CDR3: CASSRSGTSGPEQFF
V: TRBV10-2; D: NA; length: 11; CDR3: CASSVEGEQYF
V: TRBV5-1; D: NA; length: 13; CDR3: CASSSYGADTQYF
V: TRBV29-1; D: NA; length: 17; CDR3: CSVTSGTPAAGANVLTF
V: TRBV12-3/TRBV12-4; D: TRBD2; length: 15; CDR3: CASSLRRGGTDTQYF
V: TRBV7-8; D: NA; length: 15; CDR3: CASRPPGGLAYEQYF
V: TRBV3-1; D: NA; length: 16; CDR3: CASSDRFGSSYNEQFF
V: TRBV20-1; D: NA; length: 15; CDR3: CSARDRRQVSYEQYF
V: TRBV11-1; D: NA; length: 15; CDR3: CASSFSAGGRGELFF